Here is one TCR beta chain with its context. What it recognizes is unknown. Carried by the TCR beta cDNA libraries were unique molecular identifiers. TCRdb passed the PCR reads through MiXCR, listing each CDR3 protein once. The repertoire holds 750,000 to 950,000 distinct CDR3 sequences, around 42% seen once, with approximately 4.4% in the top ten. The source of the sample is a study of post-analysis software for immune sequencing data. Overall study findings and caveats: Patients showed TRBV5-6, TRBV5-1 and TRBV20-1 among four to six TRBV segments more frequent than in controls.

CDR1 is SEHNR, CDR2 FQNEAQ, per germline (reference sequence). V lost 5 bases and J lost 4, with 12 bases in between. This CDR3 spans 13 amino acids. The sample was blood. The rearrangement uses TRBV7-9 and TRBJ2-7; the D is unclear. This clonotype was sampled from a girl under 18 with multiple sclerosis. The CDR3 coding sequence is TGTGCCAGCAGCCAGGTGCGAATGTACGAGCAGTACTTC. It is translated as CASSQVRMYEQYF.